Presented here are 15 T cell receptor beta chains from one specimen sequenced in a study of control samples from healthy donors and cancer patients. Assay used: immunoSEQ multiplex PCR; TCRdb lists only in-frame clones, some missing. The sample shows 100,000 to 150,000 clones, over 85% of them seen only once. The material sequenced was blood. The receptors were sampled from a man aged 18 to 35 in good health.

This chain joins TRBV7-9 and TRBJ1-1, with 7 bases that match TRBD1. V dropped 7 bases and J dropped 5; count of bases not matched to a gene: 13. The CDR3 is 15 residues long. Looked up from germline, CDR1 is SEHNR and CDR2 is FQNEAQ (reference sequence). The CDR3 spells CASMTGRTPQTEAFF. The CDR3 coding sequence is TGTGCCAGCATGACAGGGAGGACCCCGCAAACTGAAGCTTTCTTT.

The rearrangement links TRBV6-5 to TRBJ2-1, with 9 bases identical to TRBD1. V shed 8 bases and J 4 bases; nucleotides not matched to a gene: 9. There are 15 residues in the CDR3. CDR1 is MNHEY, CDR2 SVGAGI, per germline. The DNA for the CDR3 is TGTGCCAGCGGGGTAGACAGGGGGGATTACAATGAGCAGTTCTTC. This translates into CASGVDRGDYNEQFF.

The chain recombines TRBV12-5 with TRBJ2-1, with TRBD1 identical over 7 bases. CDR3 length equals 16 residues. J was trimmed by 0 bases and V by 5 bases; bases with no gene match: 7. Germline values: CDR1 LGHNT, CDR2 FRNRAP. The CDR3 nucleotides read TGTGCTAGTGGTACTAGACAGGGAGACTCCTACAATGAGCAGTTCTTC. Protein sequence: CASGTRQGDSYNEQFF.

This clone occurred once. The chain uses TRBV27 and TRBJ2-7, with D tentatively TRBD1 (6 bases). The germline gives CDR1 MNHEY, CDR2 SMNVEV (reference sequence). The V and J ends lost 4 bases and 0 bases respectively, with 16 bases between them. The CDR3 runs to 16 residues. The CDR3 spells CASSSLGTRGSYEQYF. The CDR3 DNA is TGTGCCAGCAGTTCACTGGGGACACGGGGCTCCTACGAGCAGTACTTC.

This clone was picked up a small number of times. The chain has TRBV19 and TRBJ1-5; the match to TRBD1 covers 7 bases. Germline CDR1 LNHDA, CDR2 SQIVND (reference sequence). V trimming: 5 bases; J trimming: 3 bases; junction bases outside the gene matches: 7. CDR3 length equals 15 residues. CDR3 amino acids: CASSSTGMNNQPQHF. Written as DNA, the CDR3 is TGTGCCAGTAGTTCGACAGGGATGAACAATCAGCCCCAGCATTTT.

V usage is TRBV19 and J usage is TRBJ2-1; 10 bases line up with TRBD2. CDR1 is LNHDA, CDR2 SQIVND, per germline (reference sequence). The CDR3 spans 16 residues. V lost 3 bases to trimming and J lost 2 bases; unmatched junction nucleotides: 4. CDR3 protein: CASSIRTSGTYNEQFF. The CDR3 region has the DNA TGTGCCAGTAGTATCCGGACTAGCGGTACCTACAATGAGCAGTTCTTC.

The rearrangement uses TRBV4-2 and TRBJ1-2; maybe TRBD1 (6 bases). The CDR3 runs 16 residues. Deletions cut 2 bases from V and 5 bases from J, with 18 bases between. Germline loops: CDR1 LGHNA, CDR2 YNFKEQ. The DNA of the CDR3 is TGTGCCAGCAGCCAACTTCGGGACACCCCTTGGTATGGCTACACCTTC. Its translation: CASSQLRDTPWYGYTF.

The genes are TRBV12-5 and TRBJ2-1; weak D call: TRBD2 (6 bases). The CDR3 runs to 13 residues. The V gene's germline CDR1 is LGHNT and CDR2 FRNRAP. With 7 bases removed from V and 5 bases from J, the gap between germline ends came to 12 bases. Here the CDR3 reads CASEPSGDNEQFF. In DNA form, the CDR3 reads TGTGCTAGTGAACCATCGGGGGACAATGAGCAGTTCTTC.

This rearrangement joins TRBV12-3 or TRBV12-4 to TRBJ1-2; maybe TRBD1 (5 bases). This CDR3 is 12 amino acids long. V dropped 8 bases and J dropped 3 bases, with 10 bases sitting between them. CDR3 sequence: CASAMGDYGYTF. DNA for the CDR3: TGTGCCAGCGCGATGGGGGACTATGGCTACACCTTC.

J is TRBJ1-4 and V is TRBV29-1, with a weak D call TRBD1 (5 bases). The ends were cut back, 4 bases at V and 7 bases at J, with 7 bases in the middle. This CDR3 spans 11 amino acids. The germline V gene encodes CDR1 SQVTM and CDR2 ANQGSEA. CDR3 in DNA: TGCAGCGTTGTTCAGGGTGAAAAACTGTTTTTT. Translated: CSVVQGEKLFF.

The V gene is TRBV7-2, the J gene TRBJ2-7; no definite D call. V was shortened by 1 base and J by 12 bases, with 10 bases between the two germline ends. The length of the CDR3 is 11 residues. In germline, CDR1 is SGHTA, CDR2 FQGNSA. The CDR3, as DNA: TGTGCCAGCAGCTTAGGACGTCGCAGGTACTTC. It is translated as CASSLGRRRYF.

The chain is built from TRBV30 and TRBJ1-1; D not certain. Germline lookup yields CDR1 GTSNPN and CDR2 SVGIG (reference sequence). Trimming removed 0 bases at V and 5 bases at J, with 7 bases between. The CDR3 is 12 residues long. CDR3 sequence reads: CAWSVRRTEAFF. The DNA of the CDR3 is TGTGCCTGGAGTGTAAGGAGGACTGAAGCTTTCTTT.

This clone is a singleton in its sample. V usage is TRBV2 and J usage is TRBJ1-2; 8 nucleotides line up with TRBD1. Germline V gene lookup returns CDR1 SNHLY and CDR2 FYNNEI. The CDR3 consists of 23 residues. V lost 6 bases, J lost 6 bases, and 36 bases stayed unmatched. Here the CDR3 reads CASRARDRFGLDHKGGILNGYTF. DNA for the CDR3: TGTGCCAGCAGGGCCCGGGACAGGTTTGGTTTAGACCACAAGGGCGGAATACTAAATGGCTACACCTTC. Complete variable domain (other parts from reference TRBV2 and TRBJ1-2): EPEVTQTPSHQVTQMGQEVILRCVPISNHLYFYWYRQILGQKVEFLVSFYNNEISEKSEIFDDQFSVERPDGSNFTLKIRSTKLEDSAMYFCASRARDRFGLDHKGGILNGYTFGSGTRLTVV.

The chain carries TRBV2 and TRBJ2-7, with D perhaps matching TRBD1 (5 bases). Trimming left V 6 bases short and J 2 bases short, with 14 bases between. Germline V CDR1 and CDR2: SNHLY, FYNNEI. The CDR3 sequence is 14 residues long. This chain's CDR3 is CASRPTTATYEQYF. The CDR3 bases are TGTGCCAGCAGGCCAACGACAGCTACCTACGAGCAGTACTTC.

This chain links TRBV5-6 with TRBJ1-2; D perhaps matches TRBD1 (6 bases). Per the germline V gene, CDR1 is SGHDT and CDR2 is YYEEEE. CDR3 size: 12 residues. V was cut by 4 bases and J by 5 bases, with 9 bases left in between. The CDR3 loop reads CASSPGQYGYTF. Here the CDR3 DNA reads TGTGCCAGCAGCCCCGGACAGTATGGCTACACCTTC.